One T cell receptor (beta chain) is described in this entry. Its antigen remains unidentified. This sample is drawn from a study of OX40 agonist ivuxolimab in advanced cancers. The wider study: Patients were dosed with the agonistic anti-OX40 (CD134) antibody ivuxolimab.

Findings and limits, study-wide: On average, CD8+ T cells showed a greater number of expanded clones than CD4+.

Clones were read by immunoSEQ multiplex PCR, and TCRdb kept only the in-frame ones, dropping some. The repertoire holds 75,000 to 80,000 clones, with around nine tenths as singletons. Trimming shortened V by 4 bases and J by 0 bases, and 14 bases separated the two germline ends. Germline CDR1 is SGDLS and CDR2 is YYNGEE. The CDR3 extends over 16 amino acids. This specimen was CD4+ or CD8+ T cells sorted from blood, taken in a trial of the OX40 agonist ivuxolimab. The source is an adult with an advanced solid tumor such as melanoma, head and neck, liver or kidney cancer. The chain recombines TRBV9 with TRBJ2-1; D gene unclear. The CDR3 loop reads CASSPREASSYNEQFF. CDR3 nucleotide sequence: TGTGCCAGCAGCCCCCGAGAGGCGAGCTCCTACAATGAGCAGTTCTTC.